The 24 T cell receptor beta chains in this list originate from one sample, sequenced in a study of blood T cell repertoires in COVID-19. The repertoire was sequenced with immunoSEQ multiplex PCR; TCRdb's copy has only in-frame clones and lacks some. This sample yields about 130,000 clones, of which 80% to 90% are seen a single time; around 13% belongs to the top ten. Sequencing was carried out using peripheral blood. The origin of the receptors is a human donor in a cohort sampled during active COVID-19.

The chain has TRBV18 and TRBJ1-2; tentative D call: TRBD1 (5 bases). Looked up from germline, CDR1 is KGHSH and CDR2 is LQKENI. Trimming cost V 4 bases and J 7 bases, with 13 bases left between them. There are 13 residues in the CDR3. DNA for the CDR3: TGTGCCAGCTCACTAACAAGGGACTCTGGCTACACCTTC. Translating gives CASSLTRDSGYTF.

The CDR3 region is CATSRDIGNTIYF. CDR3 DNA: TGTGCCACCAGCAGAGATATAGGAAACACCATATATTTT. The chain carries TRBV15 and TRBJ1-3, with D unresolved. Trimming cost V 0 bases and J 4 bases, with 4 bases left between them. This CDR3 contains 13 residues. Germline V gene data show CDR1 as LNHNV and CDR2 as YYDKDF (reference sequence). The entire variable domain, with the rest obtained from reference TRBV15 and TRBJ1-3, is as follows: DAMVIQNPRYQVTQFGKPVTLSCSQTLNHNVMYWYQQKSSQAPKLLFHYYDKDFNNEADTPDNFQSRRPNTSFCFLDIRSPGLGDTAMYLCATSRDIGNTIYFGEGSWLTVV.

This chain joins TRBV19 and TRBJ2-5, with 8 bases fitting TRBD1. J gave up 5 bases and V 4 bases, and 9 bases lay outside the gene matches. Germline V gene sequence: CDR1 LNHDA, CDR2 SQIVND (reference sequence). The CDR3 is 15 amino acids. The chain's CDR3 is CASSTGQGVWETQYF. The CDR3 nucleotides are TGTGCCAGTAGTACCGGACAGGGAGTTTGGGAGACCCAGTACTTC. Filled out from reference TRBV19 and TRBJ2-5, the complete variable domain reads DGGITQSPKYLFRKEGQNVTLSCEQNLNHDAMYWYRQDPGQGLRLIYYSQIVNDFQKGDIAEGYSVSREKKESFPLTVTSAQKNPTAFYLCASSTGQGVWETQYFGPGTRLLVL.

The chain carries TRBV3-1 (or the pseudogene TRBV3-2) and TRBJ2-5; TRBD2 is a possible D gene (5 bases). The CDR3 runs 15 residues. Trimming took 0 bases from V and 4 from J, leaving 12 bases between them. CDR1 is LGHDT and CDR2 is YNNKEL in the germline V gene (reference sequence). CDR3 DNA sequence: TGTGCCAGCAGCCAAGAGACACTAGAACTAGAGACCCAGTACTTC. As protein: CASSQETLELETQYF.

This clone has only a few counts. V gene TRBV7-9 combines with J gene TRBJ2-1, with 9 bases fitting TRBD1. The V and J ends lost 6 bases and 5 bases, in that order; junction bases with no gene match: 2. Looked up from germline, CDR1 is SEHNR and CDR2 is FQNEAQ (reference sequence). The CDR3 is made up of 13 amino acids. This CDR3 is CASRQGADNEQFF. In DNA, the CDR3 is TGTGCCAGCAGACAGGGGGCGGACAATGAGCAGTTCTTC.

The chain recombines TRBV6-5 with TRBJ2-2; 7 positions agree with TRBD1. CDR3 size: 15 residues. CDR1 is MNHEY, CDR2 SVGAGI, per germline. The ends lost 2 bases at V and 3 bases at J; junction bases unmatched: 3. The CDR3 here is CASSYEGADTGELFF. CDR3 DNA: TGTGCCAGCAGTTACGAGGGGGCTGACACCGGGGAGCTGTTTTTT.

The V gene is TRBV5-8, the J gene TRBJ1-2, with TRBD1 as a possible D gene (6 bases). The CDR3 length is 15 residues. Per the germline V gene, CDR1 is SGHTS and CDR2 is YDEGEE. The V end lost 2 bases, the J end lost 4 bases, and 15 bases lay between the germline ends. The CDR3 bases are TGTGCCAGCAGCTTTTCGCGACAGGCCCTCTATGGCTACACCTTC. It encodes CASSFSRQALYGYTF.

Worth noting for this clone: A junction boundary mismatches the germline segment, possibly from a read error. The chain employs TRBV19 and TRBJ2-4, with 7 positions matching TRBD1. Germline V gene sequence: CDR1 LNHDA, CDR2 SQIVND (reference sequence). CDR3 size: 12 residues. The CDR3 sequence: CASSIWPGQLHF. CDR3 nucleotide sequence: TGTGCCAGTAGTATTTGGCCGGGACAGCTCCACTTC. Based on the CDR3 plus reference TRBV19 and TRBJ2-4, the full variable domain is DGGITQSPKYLFRKEGQNVTLSCEQNLNHDAMYWYRQDPGQGLRLIYYSQIVNDFQKGDIAEGYSVSREKKESFPLTVTSAQKNPTAFYLCASSIWPGQLHFGAGTRLSVL.

This clone is a singleton in its sample. The chain employs TRBV28 and TRBJ2-5; TRBD1 matches 7 bases. The CDR3 sequence is 14 residues long. With V trimmed by 5 bases and J by 8 bases, 11 bases remained unmatched. The germline V gene encodes CDR1 MDHEN and CDR2 SYDVKM. The CDR3 protein is CASSLGTVAATQYF. CDR3 nucleotides: TGTGCCAGCAGTCTAGGGACAGTGGCTGCCACCCAGTACTTC.

The J gene is TRBJ2-4, the V gene TRBV4-1; D is unclear. Germline CDR1 MGHRA, CDR2 YSYEKL. Trimming took 1 base from V and 0 from J, leaving 10 bases between them. The CDR3 covers 16 residues. Here the CDR3 DNA reads TGCGCCAGCAGCCAAGTTGGAGCCCTAGCCAAAAACATTCAGTACTTC. The encoded protein is CASSQVGALAKNIQYF.

The genes are TRBV5-4 and TRBJ2-5; D may be TRBD2 (7 bases). The V and J ends lost 4 bases and 1 base respectively, with 20 bases between them. This CDR3 contains 17 residues. The germline V gene has CDR1 SGHNT and CDR2 YYREEE (reference sequence). The CDR3 coding sequence is TGTGCCAGCAGCCGCAGTGTAAGGGGGGGTGTCCAAGAGACCCAGTACTTC. It specifies CASSRSVRGGVQETQYF.

The chain combines TRBV7-6 with TRBJ2-1; possibly TRBD2 for D (7 bases). The CDR3 length is 15 residues. Per the germline V gene, CDR1 is SGHVS and CDR2 is FNYEAQ. The V gene lost 0 bases and the J gene lost 4 bases, with 10 bases spanning the gap. CDR3 DNA: TGTGCCAGCAGCTTAGCGGGGGGGCCTTACAATGAGCAGTTCTTC. Translating it yields CASSLAGGPYNEQFF.

In its sample, this clone was seen once. The gene calls are TRBV30 and TRBJ2-1, with 9 bases identical to TRBD2. V trimming: 2 bases; J trimming: 7 bases; junction bases outside the gene matches: 3. Germline loops: CDR1 GTSNPN, CDR2 SVGIG (reference sequence). CDR3 length equals 13 residues. CDR3 region: CAWSRGGGNEQFF. CDR3 coding DNA: TGTGCCTGGAGTCGCGGGGGGGGAAATGAGCAGTTCTTC.

The CDR3 reads CASSERSGSNEKLFF. The CDR3 DNA reads as TGTGCCAGCAGTGAAAGGTCCGGGTCTAATGAAAAACTGTTTTTT. V usage is TRBV2 and J usage is TRBJ1-4; D unresolved. Trimming cost V 2 bases and J 3 bases, with 10 bases left between them. This CDR3 region has 15 residues. Germline V lookup: CDR1 SNHLY, CDR2 FYNNEI.

This clone was found many times. The chain combines TRBV19 with TRBJ2-7; perhaps TRBD2 as D (6 bases). The germline CDR1 and CDR2 sequences are LNHDA and SQIVND (reference sequence). The CDR3 has 15 amino acids. The V end was cut by 1 base, the J end by 2 bases, with 12 bases between. The CDR3 loop is CASSIARGWAYEQYF. The CDR3 region has the DNA TGTGCCAGTAGTATAGCCCGGGGGTGGGCCTACGAGCAGTACTTC.

V and J are TRBV20-1 and TRBJ2-5; D remains unclear. Germline loops: CDR1 DFQATT, CDR2 SNEGSKA (reference sequence). The CDR3 is 12 residues long. V was trimmed by 3 bases and J by 4 bases, leaving 9 bases between them. In nucleotides, the CDR3 is TGCAGTGCTAGTATTAACGGAGAGACCCAGTACTTC. Its protein product is CSASINGETQYF.

With regard to this clone: Other DNA sequences in the same sample also yield this CDR3. The chain couples TRBV6-1 to TRBJ1-2; no clear D gene. The V gene lost 1 base and the J gene lost 5 bases, with 11 bases spanning the gap. This CDR3 is built from 14 residues. Looked up from germline, CDR1 is MNHNS and CDR2 is SASEGT. The CDR3 DNA follows: TGTGCCAGCAGTGAAGTCTACTCTTATTATGGCTACACCTTC. Residues: CASSEVYSYYGYTF.

The chain couples TRBV2 to TRBJ2-3, with 11 bases that match TRBD2. Trimming cost V 5 bases and J 3 bases; bases outside gene matches: 4. CDR1 is SNHLY, CDR2 FYNNEI, per germline. The CDR3 covers 15 residues. CDR3 in amino acids: CASSPTSGTTDTQYF. In DNA form, the CDR3 reads TGTGCCAGCAGTCCGACTAGCGGGACGACAGATACGCAGTATTTT.

This clone was found a few times. The rearrangement joins TRBV2 to TRBJ2-7; unclear D gene. The CDR3 sequence is 11 residues long. Germline CDR1 SNHLY, CDR2 FYNNEI. V was pared by 7 bases and J by 3 bases, with 7 bases between. The CDR3 DNA reads TGTGCCAGCAACCTAGGCTACGAGCAGTACTTC. Protein sequence: CASNLGYEQYF.

J is TRBJ2-1 and V is TRBV19; 12 bases are shared with TRBD1. Trimming cost V 5 bases and J 5 bases; bases outside gene matches: 4. The CDR3 sequence is 15 residues long. Germline CDR1 reads LNHDA; CDR2 reads SQIVND (reference sequence). The CDR3 sequence: CASSGTGGADNEQFF. The CDR3 nucleotides are TGTGCCAGTAGTGGGACAGGGGGCGCCGACAATGAGCAGTTCTTC.

The V call is TRBV2, the J call TRBJ1-5; maybe TRBD1 (6 bases). Deletions cut 8 bases from V and 4 bases from J, with 12 bases between. This CDR3 has 13 residues. Per germline, CDR1 SNHLY and CDR2 FYNNEI. This chain's CDR3 is CASGGGRNQPQHF. CDR3 bases: TGTGCCAGCGGGGGGGGCCGAAATCAGCCCCAGCATTTT.

The table lists this clone with a count of one. The chain recombines TRBV12-3 or TRBV12-4 with TRBJ1-2; a weak D match, TRBD1 (6 bases). The CDR3 spans 13 residues. V gave up 5 bases and J gave up 4 bases, with 11 bases separating them. The CDR3 nucleotides are TGTGCCAGCAGTCCAGGGGTTCGCTATGGCTACACCTTC. It yields the protein CASSPGVRYGYTF.

This clone has a single count. The gene calls are TRBV6-6 and TRBJ2-5; TRBD1 matches 9 bases. The CDR3 runs 15 residues. CDR1 is MNHNY, CDR2 SVGAGI, per germline (reference sequence). Trimming removed 6 bases from V and 5 bases from J; junction bases left unmatched: 10. The CDR3 protein is CASRSTGGGGETQYF. CDR3 nucleotides: TGTGCCAGCAGATCAACAGGGGGCGGTGGGGAGACCCAGTACTTC.

CDR3 nucleotides: TGTGCCAGCAGCGTCGCGGGGGGCCGGATCGAGACCCAGTACTTC. It yields the protein CASSVAGGRIETQYF. The chain employs TRBV9 and TRBJ2-5; 8 nucleotides agree with TRBD2. Germline CDR1 and CDR2: SGDLS and YYNGEE. The J segment lost 5 bases and the V segment lost 2 bases, leaving 8 bases of the junction unmatched. This CDR3 has 15 residues.